These 5 T cell receptor beta chains originate from one sample sequenced in a study of cytomegalovirus exposure and HLA in healthy donors. The study ran its PCR with 60 Vbeta and 13 Jbeta primers. Assay: immunoSEQ multiplex PCR; the TCRdb copy retains only in-frame clones and omits some. This repertoire shows some 130,000 clones, 75% to 80% found once; its top ten account for approximately 2%. What was sequenced was PBMCs. The receptors shown here come from a man under 40 in good health and CMV-seronegative.

V is TRBV6-6 and J is TRBJ2-2; perhaps TRBD1 as D (5 bases). This CDR3 is 14 amino acids long. Germline CDR1 reads MNHNY; CDR2 reads SVGAGI (reference sequence). V was clipped by 0 bases and J by 6 bases, with 8 bases between them. CDR3 in DNA: TGTGCCAGCAGTTACTCCAGGGAAGCCGGGGAGCTGTTTTTT. This gives the protein CASSYSREAGELFF.

The gene calls are TRBV6-5 and TRBJ2-6; no reliable D call. Germline V gene lookup returns CDR1 MNHEY and CDR2 SVGAGI. The CDR3 spans 13 residues. Deletions cut 8 bases from V and 0 bases from J, with 5 bases between. CDR3 coding DNA: TGTGCCAGCTATTCCTCTGGGGCCAACGTCCTGACTTTC. Translation: CASYSSGANVLTF.

This clone was observed a few times. The chain has TRBV5-6 and TRBJ2-5; TRBD2 matches 11 bases. CDR1 is SGHDT, CDR2 YYEEEE, per germline. The J segment lost 3 bases and the V segment lost 3 bases, leaving 10 bases of the junction unmatched. The CDR3 is 17 amino acids. CDR3 in DNA: TGTGCCAGCAGCTCCCTCTTACTAGCGGGAGTAAAAGAGACCCAGTACTTC. Its translation: CASSSLLLAGVKETQYF. Variable domain in full (rest from reference TRBV5-6 and TRBJ2-5): DAGVTQSPTHLIKTRGQQVTLRCSPKSGHDTVSWYQQALGQGPQFIFQYYEEEERQRGNFPDRFSGHQFPNYSSELNVNALLLGDSALYLCASSSLLLAGVKETQYFGPGTRLLVL.

The chain links TRBV10-3 to TRBJ2-5; 11 bases align to TRBD1. V lost 4 bases and J lost 0; bases outside the gene matches: 4. From germline, CDR1 is ENHRY and CDR2 SYGVKD. This CDR3 spans 16 amino acids. The CDR3 DNA reads as TGTGCCATCAGTGGGGACAGGGGGACGTACCAAGAGACCCAGTACTTC. Its protein product is CAISGDRGTYQETQYF.

The rearrangement uses TRBV2 and TRBJ2-7, with D perhaps TRBD2 (6 bases). The CDR3 runs to 15 residues. Trimming pared 6 bases from V and 7 bases from J, leaving 22 bases between. Germline V gives CDR1 SNHLY, CDR2 FYNNEI. In nucleotides, the CDR3 is TGTGCCAGCAGCCGGAACCGGGACTTGTCTTGGGAGCAGTACTTC. This sequence encodes CASSRNRDLSWEQYF. The whole variable domain, filled in from reference TRBV2 and TRBJ2-7, reads EPEVTQTPSHQVTQMGQEVILRCVPISNHLYFYWYRQILGQKVEFLVSFYNNEISEKSEIFDDQFSVERPDGSNFTLKIRSTKLEDSAMYFCASSRNRDLSWEQYFGPGTRLTVT.